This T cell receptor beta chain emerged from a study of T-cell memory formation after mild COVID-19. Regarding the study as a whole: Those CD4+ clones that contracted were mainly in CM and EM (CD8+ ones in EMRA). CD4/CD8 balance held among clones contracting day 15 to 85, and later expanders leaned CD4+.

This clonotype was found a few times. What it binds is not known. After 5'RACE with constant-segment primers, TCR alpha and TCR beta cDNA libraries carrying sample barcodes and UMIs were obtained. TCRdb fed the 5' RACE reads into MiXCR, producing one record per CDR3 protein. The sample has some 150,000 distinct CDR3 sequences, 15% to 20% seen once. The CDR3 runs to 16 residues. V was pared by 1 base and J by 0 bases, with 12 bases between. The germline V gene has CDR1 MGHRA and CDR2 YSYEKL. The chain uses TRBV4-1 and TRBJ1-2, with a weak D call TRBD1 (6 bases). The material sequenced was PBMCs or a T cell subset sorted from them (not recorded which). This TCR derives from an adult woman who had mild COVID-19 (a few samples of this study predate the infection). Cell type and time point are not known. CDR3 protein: CASSQGDIRANYGYTF. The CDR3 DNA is TGCGCCAGCAGCCAAGGGGACATCAGAGCTAACTATGGCTACACCTTC.